This entry lists 11 T cell receptor beta chains sequenced from one sample in a study of T cell repertoires in cytomegalovirus infection. TCRdb redid the calling of the reads with MiXCR, one entry per CDR3 protein. The sample carries about 480,000 distinct CDR3 sequences, around 30% recorded once. Antigens of these TCRs are unknown. The source material was cultured PBMCs, sampled from culture after CMV antigen stimulation. The receptors were gathered from a human donor in good health (CMV status not recorded). Some clones in this sample may be carry-over from other donors' samples.

V gene TRBV19 combines with J gene TRBJ2-7, with 8 bases matching TRBD2. Unmatched junction bases numbered 6, after V lost 3 bases and J lost 2 bases. This CDR3 is built from 15 residues. Germline CDR1 LNHDA, CDR2 SQIVND (reference sequence). The CDR3 DNA sequence: TGTGCCAGTAGTATCCCCGGGAGGGCAACCTACGAGCAGTACTTC. It translates to CASSIPGRATYEQYF.

The chain joins TRBV11-2 to TRBJ2-4; 8 bases line up with TRBD2. Looked up from germline, CDR1 is SGHAT and CDR2 is FQNNGV. The CDR3 sequence is 19 residues long. V lost 1 base and J lost 1; bases outside the gene matches: 12. The CDR3: CASSLGTSGRIRAKNIQYF. As DNA, the CDR3 is TGTGCCAGCAGCTTAGGTACTAGCGGTCGAATCCGGGCCAAAAACATTCAGTACTTC. Combining the CDR3 with reference TRBV11-2 and TRBJ2-4 gives the whole variable domain EAGVAQSPRYKIIEKRQSVAFWCNPISGHATLYWYQQILGQGPKLLIQFQNNGVVDDSQLPKDRFSAERLKGVDSTLKIQPAKLEDSAVYLCASSLGTSGRIRAKNIQYFGAGTRLSVL.

The CDR3: CASSQLVWSEQYV. The CDR3 bases are TGTGCCAGCAGTCAACTAGTTTGGAGTGAGCAGTACGTC. J is TRBJ2-7 and V is TRBV7-2; tentatively, D is TRBD2 (5 bases). Germline loops: CDR1 SGHTA, CDR2 FQGNSA. V was cut by 6 bases and J by 7 bases, with 16 bases left in between. The CDR3 has 13 residues.

This clonotype was detected a few times. This chain links TRBV12-3 or TRBV12-4 with TRBJ1-5; no reliable D call. Trimming pared 5 bases from V and 7 bases from J, leaving 12 bases between. The CDR3 totals 13 residues. The CDR3 sequence is CASSLTSPQPQHF. CDR3 nucleotide sequence: TGTGCCAGCAGTCTTACAAGTCCCCAGCCCCAGCATTTT.

V and J are TRBV10-3 and TRBJ2-7; 9 positions match TRBD2. The CDR3 is 16 amino acids. J lost 3 bases, V lost 0 bases, and 6 bases had no gene match. The germline gives CDR1 ENHRY, CDR2 SYGVKD. The CDR3 DNA sequence: TGTGCCATCAGTGAGTCCGGGATAGCGGGAGTCTACGAGCAGTACTTC. It yields the protein CAISESGIAGVYEQYF.

This clonotype was found many times. The chain recombines TRBV11-2 with TRBJ2-1, with a tentative D call TRBD1 (5 bases). Germline V CDR1 and CDR2: SGHAT, FQNNGV. V lost 7 bases and J 5 bases, leaving 15 bases between the germline ends. The CDR3 runs to 14 residues. DNA of the CDR3: TGTGCCAGCACCTTGGTTGACAGCGACAATGAGCAGTTCTTC. This sequence encodes CASTLVDSDNEQFF.

Only a few counts were recorded for this clonotype. The chain recombines TRBV7-8 with TRBJ2-7; 9 bases fit TRBD1. Trimming cost V 5 bases and J 4 bases; bases outside gene matches: 12. CDR1 SGHVS and CDR2 FQNEAQ come from the germline V gene. The CDR3 sequence is 16 residues long. The CDR3 region is CASSVKPPGQGYEQYV. Written as DNA, the CDR3 is TGTGCCAGCAGCGTAAAGCCCCCGGGACAGGGTTACGAGCAGTACGTC.

The J gene is TRBJ1-4, the V gene TRBV12-3 or TRBV12-4; no reliable D call. The CDR3 is 15 amino acids. Trimming left V 1 base short and J 3 bases short, with 9 bases between. The CDR3 coding sequence is TGTGCCAGCAGTTTAGGGGTGGCCGCTAATGAAAAACTGTTTTTT. As protein: CASSLGVAANEKLFF.

This clonotype was seen ten or more times. V gene TRBV6-5 combines with J gene TRBJ2-5, with 8 bases aligning to TRBD2. CDR1 is MNHEY and CDR2 is SVGAGI in the germline V gene. The CDR3 runs to 14 residues. V was clipped by 2 bases and J by 4 bases; unmatched bases: 3. Written as DNA, the CDR3 is TGTGCCAGCAGTTACGAGCGGGGGATAGAGACCCAGTACTTC. Amino acid sequence: CASSYERGIETQYF.

This chain links TRBV29-1 with TRBJ1-1, with 9 bases fitting TRBD1. Unmatched junction bases numbered 6, after V lost 0 bases and J lost 10 bases. Germline CDR1 and CDR2: SQVTM and ANQGSEA. CDR3 size: 13 residues. The CDR3 DNA follows: TGCAGCGTTGAAGATATACAGGGGGCAGGAGCTTTCTTT. Translating gives CSVEDIQGAGAFF.

This clonotype has more than one count but fewer than ten. This rearrangement joins TRBV5-1 to TRBJ1-6; 10 bases map to TRBD1. Germline-derived CDR1 and CDR2 are SGHRS and YFSETQ. CDR3 length: 16 amino acids. After removal of 4 bases from V and 2 bases from J, the junction contained 3 bases not matched to a gene. The CDR3 region is CASSHGTGAYNSPLHF. CDR3 bases: TGCGCCAGCAGCCACGGGACAGGGGCCTATAATTCACCCCTCCACTTT.